This passage covers 11 T cell receptor beta chains from one sample sequenced in a study of shared clonotypes between healthy human individuals. This table comes from immunoSEQ multiplex PCR, and its TCRdb copy is limited to in-frame clones, with some not included. The sample contains about 1.1 million clones, around three quarters of which appear only once. Sequencing was done on a sample of memory CD4+ T cells from PBMCs. Specified subset: CD45RA-negative fraction. The receptors originated from a man aged 18 to 29 in good health. Some clones in this sample may be carry-over from other donors' samples.

Here the CDR3 reads CASRGPPSGMWADTQYF. As DNA, the CDR3 is TGCGCCAGCAGGGGCCCGCCTAGCGGGATGTGGGCAGATACGCAGTATTTT. The chain is built from TRBV10-2 and TRBJ2-3; 9 bases agree with TRBD2. Germline-derived CDR1 and CDR2 are WSHSY and SAAADI. The CDR3 runs 17 residues. J lost 4 bases, V lost 6 bases, and 14 bases had no gene match.

V usage is TRBV4-2 and J usage is TRBJ2-1, with D perhaps matching TRBD1 or TRBD2 (6 bases each). The ends were cut back, 0 bases at V and 8 bases at J, with 11 bases in the middle. Germline CDR1 is LGHNA and CDR2 is YNFKEQ. The CDR3 is 14 residues long. The CDR3 here is CASSQDRGRDEQFF. Here the CDR3 DNA reads TGTGCCAGCAGCCAAGATCGGGGGCGGGATGAGCAGTTCTTC.

This chain uses TRBV7-2 with TRBJ2-5; 7 nucleotides align to TRBD2. Unmatched junction bases numbered 4, after V lost 1 base and J lost 5 bases. CDR1 SGHTA and CDR2 FQGNSA come from the germline V gene. The CDR3 loop spans 14 amino acids. DNA of the CDR3: TGTGCCAGCAGCTTAGGGGGAGGGAGGGAGACCCAGTACTTC. As protein: CASSLGGGRETQYF.

This chain joins TRBV28 and TRBJ2-3, with 7 bases lining up with TRBD1. The CDR3 runs to 16 residues. V shed 6 bases, J shed 2 bases, and the junction held 11 bases outside the gene matches. CDR1 is MDHEN, CDR2 SYDVKM, per germline. The CDR3 spells CASSRTNRGHTDTQYF. The CDR3 DNA reads as TGTGCCAGCAGCCGCACCAACAGGGGACACACAGATACGCAGTATTTT.

In the case of this clone: Other nucleotide sequences in the sample specify the same CDR3. The chain carries TRBV5-1 and TRBJ2-3, with 13 bases that match TRBD2. V gave up 4 bases and J gave up 2 bases; unmatched junction bases: 4. This CDR3 has 16 residues. Germline CDR1 reads SGHRS; CDR2 reads YFSETQ. The CDR3 DNA is TGCGCCAGCAGCCCGGGACTAGCGGGGATCACAGATACGCAGTATTTT. It encodes CASSPGLAGITDTQYF.

In the case of this clone: A read error may be the cause here, since a much bigger clone is one base away. This sample also contains other DNA sequences that code for the same CDR3. The chain uses TRBV7-8 and TRBJ1-1; possibly TRBD1 for D (5 bases). Trimming cost V 4 bases and J 1 base, with 7 bases left between them. The germline gives CDR1 SGHVS, CDR2 FQNEAQ. The length of the CDR3 is 13 residues. CDR3 residues: CASSSQGNTEAFF. CDR3 bases: TGTGCCAGCAGCTCCCAGGGGAACACTGAAGCTTTCTTT.

The V call is TRBV30, the J call TRBJ1-1, with 8 nucleotides matching TRBD1. Germline loops: CDR1 GTSNPN, CDR2 SVGIG (reference sequence). The V segment lost 2 bases and the J segment 3 bases; nucleotides outside the gene matches: 5. The CDR3 runs to 14 residues. The CDR3 reads CAWSRQGRYTEAFF. The CDR3, as DNA: TGTGCCTGGAGTAGACAGGGGCGCTACACTGAAGCTTTCTTT. Based on the CDR3 plus reference TRBV30 and TRBJ1-1, the full variable domain is SQTIHQWPATLVQPVGSPLSLECTVEGTSNPNLYWYRQAAGRGLQLLFYSVGIGQISSEVPQNLSASRPQDRQFILSSKKLLLSDSGFYLCAWSRQGRYTEAFFGQGTRLTVV.

V gene TRBV2 combines with J gene TRBJ1-2; D is unresolved. The CDR3 consists of 13 residues. Germline V lookup: CDR1 SNHLY, CDR2 FYNNEI. Trimming left V 7 bases short and J 4 bases short, with 13 bases between. The CDR3 reads CASTGRTAYGYTF. Here the CDR3 DNA reads TGTGCCAGCACCGGGAGGACGGCCTATGGCTACACCTTC.

This chain connects TRBV5-4 to TRBJ1-3; D is unresolved. Trimming cost V 3 bases and J 2 bases, with 15 bases left between them. The CDR3 loop spans 16 amino acids. The germline V gene has CDR1 SGHNT and CDR2 YYREEE (reference sequence). DNA for the CDR3: TGTGCCAGCAGCTCAGGCCACCCTACCCCTGGAAACACCATATATTTT. Protein: CASSSGHPTPGNTIYF.

This chain connects TRBV5-1 to TRBJ2-5, with D perhaps matching TRBD2 (6 bases). This CDR3 has 15 residues. V was pared by 6 bases and J by 5 bases, with 20 bases between. CDR1 and CDR2 (germline): SGHRS, YFSETQ. The CDR3 nucleotides are TGCGCCAGCACTGGGACTGGTGGGCTAACTGAGACCCAGTACTTC. Translated: CASTGTGGLTETQYF.

The rearrangement joins TRBV18 to TRBJ1-2; 8 positions agree with TRBD1. There are 17 residues in the CDR3. V lost 4 bases, J lost 3 bases, and 13 bases stayed unmatched. Germline lookup yields CDR1 KGHSH and CDR2 LQKENI. The CDR3 sequence is CASSRLSGQGFDYGYTF. Here the CDR3 DNA reads TGTGCCAGCTCACGCTTATCTGGACAGGGCTTTGACTATGGCTACACCTTC.